The source of this TCR beta chain is a study of cytomegalovirus exposure and HLA in healthy donors. It was with 60 Vbeta and 13 Jbeta primers that the PCR ran. Some clones are missing from TCRdb's copy, which holds only in-frame ones; the method was immunoSEQ multiplex PCR. This repertoire shows about 120,000 clones, roughly 80% found once; its top ten account for around 2.2%. Germline CDR1 and CDR2: GTSNPN and SVGIG (reference sequence). The CDR3 consists of 13 residues. Trimming left V 0 bases short and J 4 bases short, with 9 bases between. This clone was counted a few times. The target antigen is unknown. Whole-study results and caveats: Later analysis showed most CMV-associated TCR beta chains appearing HLA-restricted.

The chain uses TRBV30 and TRBJ1-1; perhaps TRBD1 as D (5 bases). This clonotype originated in a man aged 25 to 45 in good health and CMV-seronegative. The sequenced material came from PBMCs. The CDR3 DNA reads TGTGCCTGGAGTGTATTCGGGGGCACTGAAGCTTTCTTT. Translated: CAWSVFGGTEAFF.